The 27 T cell receptor beta chains below were found in one sample sequenced in a study of response to subunit inactivated influenza vaccine. TCRdb re-analysed the RT-PCR reads in MiXCR, keeping a single row per CDR3 protein. The data contain 500,000 to 550,000 distinct CDR3 sequences, 6% to 9% of them singletons. The source material was PBMCs from blood, sampled roughly 24 months after vaccination. The receptors here all came from a man between 50 and 75 years old who received an inactivated influenza vaccine.

This clonotype has a handful of counts. J is TRBJ1-2 and V is TRBV7-9, with D possibly matching TRBD1 (6 bases). CDR1 SEHNR and CDR2 FQNEAQ come from the germline V gene (reference sequence). Trimming removed 4 bases at V and 0 bases at J, with 15 bases between. This CDR3 spans 16 amino acids. The CDR3 sequence: CASSYPGDKANYGYTF. The DNA of the CDR3 is TGTGCCAGCAGCTACCCTGGGGACAAAGCTAACTATGGCTACACCTTC.

This clonotype was detected a few times. CDR3 in amino acids: CSASRGSNQPQHF. The CDR3, as DNA: TGCAGTGCGTCACGAGGGAGCAATCAGCCCCAGCATTTT. The genes are TRBV20-1 and TRBJ1-5, with D unclear. There are 13 residues in the CDR3. The germline CDR1 and CDR2 sequences are DFQATT and SNEGSKA (reference sequence). V was pared by 6 bases and J by 1 base, with 10 bases between.

The rearrangement links TRBV5-6 to TRBJ1-5, with a weak D call TRBD1 (6 bases). The CDR3 has 16 residues. Trimming cost V 0 bases and J 3 bases, with 13 bases left between them. Germline V lookup: CDR1 SGHDT, CDR2 YYEEEE. The CDR3 protein is CASSLEGGLSNQPQHF. CDR3 nucleotides: TGTGCCAGCAGCTTGGAGGGGGGGCTGTCCAATCAGCCCCAGCATTTT.

The chain employs TRBV3-2 and TRBJ1-6; the table gives TRBD1 as D, unverified against the DNA. TRBV3-2 counts as a pseudogene. CDR3 length equals 17 residues. The CDR3 DNA reads as TGTGCCAGCAGCCAAGATAAATGGACAGGGAAAAATTCACCCCTCCACTTT. Translating gives CASSQDKWTGKNSPLHF.

This clonotype was seen more than once but under ten times. The chain is built from TRBV12-3 or TRBV12-4 and TRBJ2-5, with D perhaps being TRBD1 or TRBD2 (5 bases each). This CDR3 has 15 residues. Trimming pared 1 base from V and 5 bases from J, leaving 14 bases between. The CDR3 loop reads CASSLGDGSWETQYF. The CDR3 DNA reads TGTGCCAGCAGTTTAGGGGACGGGTCCTGGGAGACCCAGTACTTC.

CDR3 protein: CASSATTGLSNQPQHF. CDR3 DNA: TGTGCCAGCAGCGCCACTACAGGGCTTAGCAATCAGCCCCAGCATTTT. The chain uses TRBV6-2 or TRBV6-3 and TRBJ1-5, with D tentatively TRBD1 (6 bases). Germline V lookup: CDR1 MNHEY, CDR2 SVGEGT. Trimming pared 6 bases from V and 0 bases from J, leaving 15 bases between. The CDR3 length is 16 residues.

This clonotype occurred a few times. The rearrangement uses TRBV14 and TRBJ2-7; 7 nucleotides match TRBD1. Germline V CDR1 and CDR2: SGHDN, FVKESK. The V gene end was trimmed by 2 bases and the J gene end by 0 bases; junction bases not matched to a gene: 7. This CDR3 spans 16 amino acids. CDR3 sequence: CASSQMTGLLSYEQYF. The CDR3 region has the DNA TGTGCCAGCAGCCAAATGACAGGGTTACTCTCCTACGAGCAGTACTTC.

This clonotype was counted at least ten times. The CDR3 nucleotides read TGCAGCGTTGATTTCGGTTTTGATACGCAGTATTTT. Its protein is CSVDFGFDTQYF. This chain links TRBV29-1 with TRBJ2-3; D ambiguous. CDR1 SQVTM and CDR2 ANQGSEA come from the germline V gene. V gave up 3 bases and J gave up 6 bases, with 10 bases separating them. This CDR3 has 12 amino acids.

This clonotype was detected many times. One junction end disagrees with the germline gene, perhaps due to a read error. The chain carries TRBV12-3 or TRBV12-4 and TRBJ2-6, with D possibly matching TRBD2 (7 bases). The CDR3 is 15 residues long. The DNA of the CDR3 is TGTGCCAGCAGTGTGGGAGGGGGTGGGGCCAACGCCCTGACTTTC. This translates into CASSVGGGGANALTF.

The sample holds a few counts of this clonotype. The gene calls are TRBV3-1 and TRBJ2-7; 11 bases map to TRBD2. V shed 2 bases and J 4 bases; nucleotides not matched to a gene: 4. CDR3 length: 15 amino acids. Looked up from germline, CDR1 is LGHDT and CDR2 is YNNKEL (reference sequence). The CDR3 coding sequence is TGTGCCAGCAGCCAAACTAGCGGGAGTAGGTACGAGCAGTACTTC. Its protein is CASSQTSGSRYEQYF.

The J gene is TRBJ2-3, the V gene TRBV29-1, with D hard to call. CDR3 size: 14 residues. V was shortened by 3 bases and J by 1 base, with 11 bases between the two germline ends. The germline gives CDR1 SQVTM, CDR2 ANQGSEA. This CDR3 is CSVDKGVGTDTQYF. CDR3 nucleotides: TGCAGCGTTGATAAAGGAGTGGGCACAGATACGCAGTATTTT.

There are a few counts of this clonotype. V is TRBV5-1 and J is TRBJ2-7, with D perhaps TRBD1 (6 bases). The CDR3 has 13 amino acids. Germline V gene data show CDR1 as SGHRS and CDR2 as YFSETQ. Trimming cost V 4 bases and J 3 bases, with 11 bases left between them. The CDR3 DNA reads TGCGCCAGCAGCACCGGACAGTACTACGAGCAGTACTTC. Protein: CASSTGQYYEQYF.

This clonotype was picked up many times. J is TRBJ2-3 and V is TRBV3-1; the match to TRBD2 covers 7 bases. CDR1 is LGHDT and CDR2 is YNNKEL in the germline V gene (reference sequence). V shed 5 bases, J shed 3 bases, and the junction held 8 bases outside the gene matches. The CDR3 extends over 15 amino acids. CDR3 loop: CASSALFGGTDTQYF. DNA of the CDR3: TGTGCCAGCAGCGCCCTTTTCGGGGGGACAGATACGCAGTATTTT.

This clonotype has just a few counts. The V call is TRBV6-2 or TRBV6-3, the J call TRBJ1-5; D not resolved. V was clipped by 6 bases and J by 5 bases, with 8 bases between them. From germline, CDR1 is MNHEY and CDR2 SVGEGT. The CDR3 extends over 12 amino acids. As DNA, the CDR3 is TGTGCCAGCAGCAACAGCTATCAGCCCCAGCATTTT. This gives the protein CASSNSYQPQHF.

This clonotype has ten or more counts. The chain has TRBV5-1 and TRBJ2-5; D remains ambiguous. The CDR3 consists of 13 residues. Germline V gene sequence: CDR1 SGHRS, CDR2 YFSETQ. V was shortened by 4 bases and J by 2 bases, with 9 bases between the two germline ends. The DNA for the CDR3 is TGCGCCAGCAGCGGTAGGCAGCAAGAGACCCAGTACTTC. Protein sequence: CASSGRQQETQYF.

This clonotype was seen a handful of times. This rearrangement joins TRBV11-3 to TRBJ2-1; a weak D match, TRBD2 (5 bases). The CDR3 is 15 amino acids. V lost 1 base and J 6 bases, leaving 13 bases between the germline ends. Germline lookup yields CDR1 SGHNT and CDR2 YENEEA. The CDR3: CASSLVSGAGNEQFF. In nucleotides, the CDR3 is TGTGCCAGCAGCTTAGTGAGCGGCGCCGGCAATGAGCAGTTCTTC.

This rearrangement joins TRBV4-3 to TRBJ2-3; D may match TRBD1 or TRBD2 (6 bases each). The CDR3 extends over 14 amino acids. Germline V gene sequence: CDR1 LGHNA, CDR2 YSLEER. Between the trimmed V and J ends, which lost 1 base and 5 bases, there was a span of 10 bases. For the CDR3, the DNA is TGCGCCAGCAGCCAAGGGGGGGCGGGAGATACGCAGTATTTT. It specifies CASSQGGAGDTQYF.

This clonotype was seen more than once but under ten times. The chain employs TRBV19 and TRBJ1-2, with D perhaps TRBD1 (6 bases). Per the germline V gene, CDR1 is LNHDA and CDR2 is SQIVND (reference sequence). There are 15 residues in the CDR3. The V gene lost 2 bases and the J gene lost 3 bases, with 13 bases spanning the gap. The CDR3 coding sequence is TGTGCCAGTAGTATAAGGCGGGGGGCTGACTATGGCTACACCTTC. Residues: CASSIRRGADYGYTF.

Only a few counts were recorded for this clonotype. The genes are TRBV9 and TRBJ2-3; D perhaps matches TRBD1 (5 bases). From germline, CDR1 is SGDLS and CDR2 YYNGEE. This CDR3 contains 15 residues. The V and J ends lost 0 bases and 2 bases respectively, with 10 bases between them. The CDR3 loop reads CASSVGPRDTDTQYF. The CDR3 DNA is TGTGCCAGCAGCGTAGGGCCCAGGGACACAGATACGCAGTATTTT.

This clonotype was seen a single time. This chain joins TRBV7-2 and TRBJ2-4; no clear D. Trimming removed 5 bases at V and 3 bases at J, with 8 bases between. Germline CDR1 is SGHTA and CDR2 is FQGNSA. CDR3 size: 13 residues. The CDR3 region has the DNA TGTGCCAGCAGCCACCGGAACAAAAACATTCAGTACTTC. It specifies CASSHRNKNIQYF.

This clonotype appeared many times. V and J are TRBV12-3 or TRBV12-4 and TRBJ2-3; either TRBD1 or TRBD2 may fit D (6 bases each). The CDR3 sequence is 15 residues long. V dropped 7 bases and J dropped 3 bases, with 17 bases sitting between them. This chain's CDR3 is CASTLSQGRTDTQYF. In nucleotides, the CDR3 is TGTGCCAGCACCCTGTCCCAGGGGAGGACAGATACGCAGTATTTT.

This clonotype was seen more than once but under ten times. V usage is TRBV7-9 and J usage is TRBJ2-1; D gene uncertain. CDR1 is SEHNR and CDR2 is FQNEAQ in the germline V gene (reference sequence). Trimming shortened V by 6 bases and J by 8 bases, and 17 bases separated the two germline ends. The CDR3 totals 14 residues. Written as DNA, the CDR3 is TGTGCCAGCAGGCACAACAGAGAGACTGATGAGCAGTTCTTC. It encodes CASRHNRETDEQFF. The full variable domain, rest sourced from reference TRBV7-9 and TRBJ2-1, is DTGVSQNPRHKITKRGQNVTFRCDPISEHNRLYWYRQTLGQGPEFLTYFQNEAQLEKSRLLSDRFSAERPKGSFSTLEIQRTEQGDSAMYLCASRHNRETDEQFFGPGTRLTVL.

This clonotype was detected ten times or more. The chain recombines TRBV19 with TRBJ1-5, with D perhaps TRBD1 (6 bases). CDR1 is LNHDA, CDR2 SQIVND, per germline (reference sequence). V dropped 6 bases and J dropped 3 bases, with 12 bases sitting between them. The CDR3 sequence is 14 residues long. Here the CDR3 reads CASRSTGYNQPQHF. CDR3 nucleotide sequence: TGTGCCAGTAGAAGTACAGGGTACAATCAGCCCCAGCATTTT.

The chain joins TRBV6-1 to TRBJ2-7; D is possibly TRBD1 or TRBD2 (5 bases each). The CDR3 has 14 residues. The V gene's germline CDR1 is MNHNS and CDR2 SASEGT. Trimming pared 6 bases from V and 3 bases from J, leaving 15 bases between. The CDR3 DNA reads TGTGCCAGCAGATCCGGGACCCGGGGCTACGAGCAGTACTTC. It specifies CASRSGTRGYEQYF.

The V call is TRBV10-3, the J call TRBJ1-6; 8 nucleotides line up with TRBD1. The V segment lost 3 bases and the J segment 7 bases; nucleotides outside the gene matches: 5. The CDR3 is made up of 15 amino acids. Germline CDR1 is ENHRY and CDR2 is SYGVKD. The DNA for the CDR3 is TGTGCCATCAGTGATGCAGGGGGCCGGAATTCACCCCTCCACTTT. It specifies CAISDAGGRNSPLHF.

J is TRBJ2-2 and V is TRBV4-1; TRBD2 aligns across 7 bases. Germline CDR1 MGHRA, CDR2 YSYEKL. This CDR3 spans 15 amino acids. Trimming at V came to 6 bases and at J to 4 bases, leaving 8 bases not matched to a gene. In nucleotides, the CDR3 is TGCGCCAGCAGGAACCGGGACTATTCCACCGGGGAGCTGTTTTTT. Its protein is CASRNRDYSTGELFF.

V gene TRBV7-2 combines with J gene TRBJ2-3, with 11 bases aligning to TRBD2. The germline V gene has CDR1 SGHTA and CDR2 FQGNSA. CDR3 length equals 14 residues. The CDR3 is CAISGRGNTDTQYF. In nucleotides, the CDR3 is TGTGCTATTAGCGGGAGGGGAAACACAGATACGCAGTATTTT. Based on the CDR3 plus reference TRBV7-2 and TRBJ2-3, the full variable domain is GAGVSQSPSNKVTEKGKDVELRCDPISGHTALYWYRQSLGQGLEFLIYFQGNSAPDKSGLPSDRFSAERTGGSVSTLTIQRTQQEDSAVYLCAISGRGNTDTQYFGPGTRLTVL.